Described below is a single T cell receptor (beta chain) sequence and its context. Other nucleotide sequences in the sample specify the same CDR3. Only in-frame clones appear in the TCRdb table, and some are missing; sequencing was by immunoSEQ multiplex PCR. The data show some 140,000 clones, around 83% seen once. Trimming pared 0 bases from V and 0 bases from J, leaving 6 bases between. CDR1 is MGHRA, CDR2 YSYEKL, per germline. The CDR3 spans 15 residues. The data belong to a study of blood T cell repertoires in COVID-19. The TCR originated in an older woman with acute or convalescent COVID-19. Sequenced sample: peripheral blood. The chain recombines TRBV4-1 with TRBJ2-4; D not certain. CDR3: CASSQDPGAKNIQYF. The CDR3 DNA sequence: TGCGCCAGCAGCCAAGATCCCGGAGCCAAAAACATTCAGTACTTC.